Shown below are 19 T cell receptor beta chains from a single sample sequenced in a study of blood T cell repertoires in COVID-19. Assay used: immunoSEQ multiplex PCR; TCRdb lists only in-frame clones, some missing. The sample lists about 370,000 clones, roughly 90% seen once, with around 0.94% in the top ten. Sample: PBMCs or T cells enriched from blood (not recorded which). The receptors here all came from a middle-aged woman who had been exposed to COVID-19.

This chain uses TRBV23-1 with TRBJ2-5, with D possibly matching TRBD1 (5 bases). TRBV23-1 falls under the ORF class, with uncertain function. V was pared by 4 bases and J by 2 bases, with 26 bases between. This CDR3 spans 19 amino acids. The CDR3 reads CASSLMVGARSSGQETQYF. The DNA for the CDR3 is TGCGCCAGCAGTCTTATGGTAGGGGCGCGATCAAGTGGGCAAGAGACCCAGTACTTC.

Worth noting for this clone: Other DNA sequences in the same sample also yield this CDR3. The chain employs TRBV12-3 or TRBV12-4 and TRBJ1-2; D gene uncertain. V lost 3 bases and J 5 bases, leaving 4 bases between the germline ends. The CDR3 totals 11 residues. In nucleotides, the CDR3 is TGTGCCAGCAGTTTCGGGTATGGCTACACCTTC. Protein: CASSFGYGYTF.

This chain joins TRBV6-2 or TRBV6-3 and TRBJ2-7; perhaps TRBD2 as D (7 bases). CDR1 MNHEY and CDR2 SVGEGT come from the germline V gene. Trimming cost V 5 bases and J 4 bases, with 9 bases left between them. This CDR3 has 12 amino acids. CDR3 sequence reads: CASSRGGYEQYF. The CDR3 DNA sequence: TGTGCCAGCAGTAGGGGGGGGTACGAGCAGTACTTC.

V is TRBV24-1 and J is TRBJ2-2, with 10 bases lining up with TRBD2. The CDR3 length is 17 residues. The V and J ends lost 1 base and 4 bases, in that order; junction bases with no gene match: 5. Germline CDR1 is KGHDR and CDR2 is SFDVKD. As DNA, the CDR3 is TGTGCCACCAGTGATTTAATGATAGCGGGAGGCACCGGGGAGCTGTTTTTT. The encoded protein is CATSDLMIAGGTGELFF.

CDR3 DNA: TGTGCCAGCAGCGGGGGACTCCTTAACTATGGCTACACCTTC. It yields the protein CASSGGLLNYGYTF. The genes are TRBV11-2 and TRBJ1-2; tentative D call: TRBD1 (5 bases). V was clipped by 5 bases and J by 1 base, with 11 bases between them. CDR1 SGHAT and CDR2 FQNNGV come from the germline V gene. This CDR3 is 14 amino acids long. The variable domain in full, completed from reference TRBV11-2 and TRBJ1-2, reads EAGVAQSPRYKIIEKRQSVAFWCNPISGHATLYWYQQILGQGPKLLIQFQNNGVVDDSQLPKDRFSAERLKGVDSTLKIQPAKLEDSAVYLCASSGGLLNYGYTFGSGTRLTVV.

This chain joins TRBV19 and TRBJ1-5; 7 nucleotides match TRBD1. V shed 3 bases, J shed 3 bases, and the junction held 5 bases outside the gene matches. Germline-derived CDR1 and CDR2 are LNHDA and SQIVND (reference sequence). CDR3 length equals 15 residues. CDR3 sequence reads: CASSIVTGNNQPQHF. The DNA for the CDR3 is TGTGCCAGTAGTATTGTGACAGGGAACAATCAGCCCCAGCATTTT.

CDR3 coding DNA: TGTGCCAGCAGCCACGGGGACACTGAAGCTTTCTTT. Residues: CASSHGDTEAFF. The V and J genes are TRBV12-3 or TRBV12-4 and TRBJ1-1; no clear D. This CDR3 is 12 amino acids long. Trimming removed 6 bases at V and 3 bases at J, with 8 bases between.

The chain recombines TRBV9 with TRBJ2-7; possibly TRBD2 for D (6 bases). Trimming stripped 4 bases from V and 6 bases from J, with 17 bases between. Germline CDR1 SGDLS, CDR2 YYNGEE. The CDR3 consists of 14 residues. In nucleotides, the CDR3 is TGTGCCAGCAGCATCAGCGGAGGGAGTGCCGAGCAGTACTTC. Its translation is CASSISGGSAEQYF.

The CDR3 nucleotides read TGCGCCAGCAGCTCGACAGGGGAGTCACCCCTCCACTTT. Protein sequence: CASSSTGESPLHF. This chain links TRBV5-1 with TRBJ1-6, with 8 bases that match TRBD1. Per germline, CDR1 SGHRS and CDR2 YFSETQ. The CDR3 has 13 residues. The V and J ends lost 3 bases and 10 bases, in that order; junction bases with no gene match: 3.

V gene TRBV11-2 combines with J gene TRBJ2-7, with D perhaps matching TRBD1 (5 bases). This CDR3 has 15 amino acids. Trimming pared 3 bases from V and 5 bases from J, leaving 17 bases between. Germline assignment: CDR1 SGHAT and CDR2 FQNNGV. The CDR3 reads CASSFGSQGSHEQYF. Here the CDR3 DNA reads TGTGCCAGCAGCTTCGGAAGTCAGGGTTCCCACGAGCAGTACTTC.

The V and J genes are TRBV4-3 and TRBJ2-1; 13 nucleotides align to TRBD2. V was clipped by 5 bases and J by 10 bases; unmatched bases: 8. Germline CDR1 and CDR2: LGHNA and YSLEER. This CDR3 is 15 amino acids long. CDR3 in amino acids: CASSFGLAGAREQFF. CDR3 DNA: TGCGCCAGCAGCTTCGGACTAGCGGGAGCTAGGGAGCAGTTCTTC.

The CDR3 nucleotides read TGTGCCAGCACCGGAGGGGACAACACTGAAGCTTTCTTT. This encodes CASTGGDNTEAFF. This chain connects TRBV3-1 (or the pseudogene TRBV3-2) to TRBJ1-1, with a possible D match to TRBD1 (5 bases). Germline CDR1 and CDR2: LGHDT and YNNKEL (reference sequence). The CDR3 totals 13 residues. Trimming left V 7 bases short and J 2 bases short, with 11 bases between.

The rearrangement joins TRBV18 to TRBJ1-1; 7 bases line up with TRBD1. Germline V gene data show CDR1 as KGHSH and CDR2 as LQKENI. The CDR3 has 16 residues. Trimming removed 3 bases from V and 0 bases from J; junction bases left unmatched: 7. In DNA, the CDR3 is TGTGCCAGCTCACCGATTTCGACAGGGATGAACACTGAAGCTTTCTTT. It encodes CASSPISTGMNTEAFF. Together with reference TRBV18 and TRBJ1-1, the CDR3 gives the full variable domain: NAGVMQNPRHLVRRRGQEARLRCSPMKGHSHVYWYRQLPEEGLKFMVYLQKENIIDESGMPKERFSAEFPKEGPSILRIQQVVRGDSAAYFCASSPISTGMNTEAFFGQGTRLTVV.

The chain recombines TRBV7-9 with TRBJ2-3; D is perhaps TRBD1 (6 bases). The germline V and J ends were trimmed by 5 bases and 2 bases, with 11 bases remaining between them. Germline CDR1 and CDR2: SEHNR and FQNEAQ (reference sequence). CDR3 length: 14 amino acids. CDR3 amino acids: CASSVGQNTDTQYF. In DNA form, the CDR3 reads TGTGCCAGCAGCGTCGGACAGAACACAGATACGCAGTATTTT.

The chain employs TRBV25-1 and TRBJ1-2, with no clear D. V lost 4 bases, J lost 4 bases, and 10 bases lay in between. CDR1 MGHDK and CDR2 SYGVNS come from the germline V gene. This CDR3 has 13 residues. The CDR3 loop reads CASSAPLAYGYTF. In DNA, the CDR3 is TGTGCCAGCAGTGCCCCCCTAGCCTATGGCTACACCTTC.

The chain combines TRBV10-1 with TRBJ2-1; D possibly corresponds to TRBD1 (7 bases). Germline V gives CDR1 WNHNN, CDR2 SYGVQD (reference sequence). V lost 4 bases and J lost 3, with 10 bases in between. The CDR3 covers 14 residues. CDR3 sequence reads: CASSAGGNYNEQFF. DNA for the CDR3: TGCGCCAGCAGTGCAGGGGGGAACTACAATGAGCAGTTCTTC.

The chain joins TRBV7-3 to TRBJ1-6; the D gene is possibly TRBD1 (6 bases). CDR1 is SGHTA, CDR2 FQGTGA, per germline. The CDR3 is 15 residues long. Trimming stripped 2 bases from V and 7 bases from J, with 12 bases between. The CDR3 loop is CASSLGQFPNSPLHF. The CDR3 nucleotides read TGTGCCAGCAGCTTAGGACAGTTTCCCAATTCACCCCTCCACTTT.

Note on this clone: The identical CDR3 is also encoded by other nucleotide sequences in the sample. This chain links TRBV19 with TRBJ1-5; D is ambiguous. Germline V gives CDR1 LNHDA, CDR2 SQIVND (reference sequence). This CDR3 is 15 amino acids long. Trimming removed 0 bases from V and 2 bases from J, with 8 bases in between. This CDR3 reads CASSIDRGGNQPQHF. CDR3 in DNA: TGTGCCAGTAGTATAGACCGAGGAGGCAATCAGCCCCAGCATTTT.

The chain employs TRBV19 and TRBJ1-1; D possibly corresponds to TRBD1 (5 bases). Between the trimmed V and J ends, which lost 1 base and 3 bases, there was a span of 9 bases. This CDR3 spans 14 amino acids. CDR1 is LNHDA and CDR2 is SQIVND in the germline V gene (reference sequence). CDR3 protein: CASSIGQIYTEAFF. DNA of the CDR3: TGTGCCAGTAGTATAGGACAGATTTACACTGAAGCTTTCTTT.